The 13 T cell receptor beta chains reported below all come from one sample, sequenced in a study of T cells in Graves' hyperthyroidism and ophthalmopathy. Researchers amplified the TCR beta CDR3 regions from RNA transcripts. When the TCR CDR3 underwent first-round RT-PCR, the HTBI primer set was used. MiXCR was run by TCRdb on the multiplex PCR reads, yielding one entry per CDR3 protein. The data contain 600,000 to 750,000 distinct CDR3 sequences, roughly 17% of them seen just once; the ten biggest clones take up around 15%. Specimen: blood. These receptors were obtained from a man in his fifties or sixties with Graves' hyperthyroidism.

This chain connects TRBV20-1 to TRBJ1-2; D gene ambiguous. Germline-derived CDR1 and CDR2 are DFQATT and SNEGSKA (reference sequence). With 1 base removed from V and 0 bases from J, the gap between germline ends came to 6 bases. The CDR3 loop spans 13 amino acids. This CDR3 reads CSARGTTNYGYTF. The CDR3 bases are TGCAGTGCTAGAGGAACGACTAACTATGGCTACACCTTC.

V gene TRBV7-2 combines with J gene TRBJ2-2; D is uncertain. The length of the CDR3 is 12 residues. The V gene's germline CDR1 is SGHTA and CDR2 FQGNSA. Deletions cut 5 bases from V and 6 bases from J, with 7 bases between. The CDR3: CASSQLPGELFF. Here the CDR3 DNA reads TGTGCCAGCAGCCAATTACCCGGGGAGCTGTTTTTT.

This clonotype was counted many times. The CDR3 spells CSATPGAERGYGYTF. The CDR3 nucleotides read TGCAGCGCGACGCCGGGGGCAGAGCGAGGCTATGGCTACACCTTC. The chain couples TRBV29-1 to TRBJ1-2; D is possibly TRBD1 (6 bases). CDR3 size: 15 residues. Germline CDR1 and CDR2: SQVTM and ANQGSEA. Trimming took 7 bases from V and 4 from J, leaving 22 bases between them.

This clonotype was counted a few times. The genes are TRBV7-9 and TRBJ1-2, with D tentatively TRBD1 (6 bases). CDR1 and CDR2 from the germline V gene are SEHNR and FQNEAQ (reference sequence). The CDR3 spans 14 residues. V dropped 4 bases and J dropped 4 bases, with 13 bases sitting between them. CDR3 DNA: TGTGCCAGCAGCTCCGGACAGCGGTTCTATGGCTACACCTTC. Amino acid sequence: CASSSGQRFYGYTF.

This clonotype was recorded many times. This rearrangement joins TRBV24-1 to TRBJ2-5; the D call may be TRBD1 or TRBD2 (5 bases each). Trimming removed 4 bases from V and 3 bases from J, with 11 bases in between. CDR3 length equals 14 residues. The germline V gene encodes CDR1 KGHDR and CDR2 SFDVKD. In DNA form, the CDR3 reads TGTGCCACCAGTGACCCCGGGACGAAAGAGACCCAGTACTTC. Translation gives CATSDPGTKETQYF.

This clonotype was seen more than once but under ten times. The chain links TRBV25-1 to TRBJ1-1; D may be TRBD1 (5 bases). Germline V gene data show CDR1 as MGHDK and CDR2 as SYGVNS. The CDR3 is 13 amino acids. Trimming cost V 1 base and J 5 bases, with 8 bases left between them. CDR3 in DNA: TGTGCCAGCAGTGAATTATCAGGGACTGAAGCTTTCTTT. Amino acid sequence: CASSELSGTEAFF.

The CDR3 reads CASSLNQGETQYF. DNA for the CDR3: TGTGCCAGCAGCTTAAACCAGGGGGAGACCCAGTACTTC. The rearrangement joins TRBV7-3 to TRBJ2-5, with D perhaps TRBD1 (6 bases). Looked up from germline, CDR1 is SGHTA and CDR2 is FQGTGA. Trimming pared 1 base from V and 5 bases from J, leaving 8 bases between. CDR3 length: 13 residues. Supplemented by reference TRBV7-3 and TRBJ2-5, the full variable domain reads GAGVSQTPSNKVTEKGKYVELRCDPISGHTALYWYRQSLGQGPEFLIYFQGTGAADDSGLPNDRFFAVRPEGSVSTLKIQRTERGDSAVYLCASSLNQGETQYFGPGTRLLVL.

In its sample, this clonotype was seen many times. The CDR3 DNA sequence: TGTGCCAGCAGTGAAGACCGCGGGTTGTCCTACGAGCAGTACTTC. Its protein product is CASSEDRGLSYEQYF. The rearrangement links TRBV2 to TRBJ2-7; D perhaps matches TRBD2 (5 bases). CDR1 and CDR2 (germline): SNHLY, FYNNEI. V gave up 1 base and J gave up 1 base, with 11 bases separating them. This CDR3 is built from 15 residues.

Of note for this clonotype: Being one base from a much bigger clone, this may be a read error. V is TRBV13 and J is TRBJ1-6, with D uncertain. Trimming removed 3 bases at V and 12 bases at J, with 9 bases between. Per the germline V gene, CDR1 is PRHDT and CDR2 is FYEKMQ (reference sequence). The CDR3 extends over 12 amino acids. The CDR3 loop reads CASSFCREPLHF. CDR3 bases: TGTGCCAGCAGCTTCTGCCGGGAACCCCTCCACTTT.

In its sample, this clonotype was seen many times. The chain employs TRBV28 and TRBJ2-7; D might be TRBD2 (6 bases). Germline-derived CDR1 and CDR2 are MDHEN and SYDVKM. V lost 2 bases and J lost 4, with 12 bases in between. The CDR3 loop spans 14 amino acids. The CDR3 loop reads CASSLAREWYEQYF. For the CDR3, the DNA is TGTGCCAGCAGTTTAGCCCGGGAGTGGTACGAGCAGTACTTC.

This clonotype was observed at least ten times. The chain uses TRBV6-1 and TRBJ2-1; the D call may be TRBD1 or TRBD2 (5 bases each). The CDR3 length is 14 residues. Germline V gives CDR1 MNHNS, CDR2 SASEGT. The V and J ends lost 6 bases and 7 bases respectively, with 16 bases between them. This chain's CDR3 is CASSQGERGNEQFF. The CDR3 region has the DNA TGTGCCAGCAGCCAAGGAGAGAGGGGAAATGAGCAGTTCTTC.

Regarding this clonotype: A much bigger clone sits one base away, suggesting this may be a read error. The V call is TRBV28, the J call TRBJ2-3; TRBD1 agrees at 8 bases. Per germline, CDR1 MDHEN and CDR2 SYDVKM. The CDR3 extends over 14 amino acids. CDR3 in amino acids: CTSQGAASTDTQYF. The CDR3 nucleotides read TGTACCAGCCAGGGGGCGGCTAGCACAGATACGCAGTATTTT.

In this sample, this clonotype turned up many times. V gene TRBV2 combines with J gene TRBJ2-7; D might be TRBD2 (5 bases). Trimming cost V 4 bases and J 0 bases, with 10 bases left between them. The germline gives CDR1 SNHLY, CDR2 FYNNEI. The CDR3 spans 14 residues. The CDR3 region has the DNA TGTGCCAGCAGTGCCGGACTTCTCTCCTACGAGCAGTACTTC. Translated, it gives CASSAGLLSYEQYF.